This is a list of T cell receptor beta chains from one sample in a study of T cell repertoires in cytomegalovirus infection. Via MiXCR, TCRdb re-called the reads, giving one row per CDR3 protein. The profile shows more than 400,000 distinct CDR3 sequences, about 25% of them singletons. The sequencing input was PBMCs. These receptor sequences come from a human donor in good health (CMV status not recorded). Some clones in this sample may be carry-over from other donors' samples. Both conserved end residues are trimmed from each CDR3. Fields, in order: V gene, J gene, CDR3 protein.

v_gene: TRBV7-9
j_gene: TRBJ2-7
CDR3aa: ASSSSIYEQY

v_gene: TRBV4-1
j_gene: TRBJ1-1
CDR3aa: ASSQDLVGDTEAF

v_gene: TRBV7-9
j_gene: TRBJ1-2
CDR3aa: ASSLGDRANYGYT

v_gene: TRBV20-1
j_gene: TRBJ1-6
CDR3aa: SAGQGTRDSPLH

v_gene: TRBV28
j_gene: TRBJ2-3
CDR3aa: ASSPSSRSTDTQY

v_gene: TRBV6-2/TRBV6-3
j_gene: TRBJ2-2
CDR3aa: ASSYSRLAGAGELF

v_gene: TRBV7-9
j_gene: TRBJ2-5
CDR3aa: ASSLTPVGGAGLQETQY

v_gene: TRBV24-1
j_gene: TRBJ1-2
CDR3aa: ATSMNNNYGYT

v_gene: TRBV6-1
j_gene: TRBJ2-5
CDR3aa: ASTEGASSQETQY

v_gene: TRBV7-2
j_gene: TRBJ1-2
CDR3aa: ASRTAGGRGNYGYT

v_gene: TRBV7-2
j_gene: TRBJ2-7
CDR3aa: ASSFGGLAGVGGSRGEQY

v_gene: TRBV12-5
j_gene: TRBJ1-3
CDR3aa: ASGLDRGLGNTIY

v_gene: TRBV7-2
j_gene: TRBJ2-7
CDR3aa: ASIEMPGSSYEQY

v_gene: TRBV7-2
j_gene: TRBJ2-1
CDR3aa: ASSLLAESYNEQF

v_gene: TRBV4-1
j_gene: TRBJ2-1
CDR3aa: ASSPIMGAGAFNEQF

v_gene: TRBV2
j_gene: TRBJ1-4
CDR3aa: ASSVQANEKLF

v_gene: TRBV7-2
j_gene: TRBJ1-1
CDR3aa: ASSLRQGVVSTEAF

v_gene: TRBV20-1
j_gene: TRBJ2-1
CDR3aa: SARGLAGGPGFLDNEQF

v_gene: TRBV7-2
j_gene: TRBJ1-6
CDR3aa: ASSLVRKDRAGSSSYNSPLH

v_gene: TRBV7-9
j_gene: TRBJ2-2
CDR3aa: ASSSSMGTGELF

v_gene: TRBV7-9
j_gene: TRBJ1-1
CDR3aa: ASSLVRAGTEAF

v_gene: TRBV23-1
j_gene: TRBJ1-1
CDR3aa: ASKVGLGGTEAF

v_gene: TRBV6-2/TRBV6-3
j_gene: TRBJ2-1
CDR3aa: ASSYSRGQNNEQF

v_gene: TRBV12-3/TRBV12-4
j_gene: TRBJ2-4
CDR3aa: ASSLSGAENIQY

v_gene: TRBV20-1
j_gene: TRBJ2-7
CDR3aa: SASGTGRREQY

v_gene: TRBV7-2
j_gene: TRBJ1-5
CDR3aa: ASSLMANQPQH

v_gene: TRBV25-1
j_gene: TRBJ2-3
CDR3aa: ASSEGGPDTQY

v_gene: TRBV7-2
j_gene: TRBJ2-1
CDR3aa: ASSFNPSSYNEQF

v_gene: TRBV7-6
j_gene: TRBJ2-1
CDR3aa: ASSLPAGGSHNEQF

v_gene: TRBV7-2
j_gene: TRBJ1-1
CDR3aa: ASSLARATEAF

v_gene: TRBV2
j_gene: TRBJ2-1
CDR3aa: ASSGIDGSSGKRNNEQF

v_gene: TRBV11-3
j_gene: TRBJ1-1
CDR3aa: ASSFDSLISSEAF

v_gene: TRBV6-5
j_gene: TRBJ1-1
CDR3aa: ASSYDGTGGRTEAF

v_gene: TRBV5-1
j_gene: TRBJ1-2
CDR3aa: ASSLESVPYGYT

v_gene: TRBV6-6
j_gene: TRBJ2-2
CDR3aa: ASSYVSGNTGELF

v_gene: TRBV5-6
j_gene: TRBJ1-5
CDR3aa: ASSLMLQPNQPQH

v_gene: TRBV19
j_gene: TRBJ2-3
CDR3aa: ASSMGRERVTQY

v_gene: TRBV27
j_gene: TRBJ1-1
CDR3aa: ASSFLGPGNTEAF

v_gene: TRBV7-3
j_gene: TRBJ2-1
CDR3aa: ASSLALVGGDREQF

v_gene: TRBV29-1
j_gene: TRBJ1-1
CDR3aa: SVFTGPTGEAF

v_gene: TRBV4-1
j_gene: TRBJ2-3
CDR3aa: ASSQGPSLTDTQY

v_gene: TRBV5-4
j_gene: TRBJ1-6
CDR3aa: ASSLDVPPLH